These 2 T cell receptor beta chains were all obtained from the same sample, sequenced in a study of T-cell memory formation after mild COVID-19. Each CDR3 protein gets one entry after TCRdb re-called the 5' RACE reads with MiXCR. The data contain some 7,400 distinct CDR3 sequences, approximately 32% of them singletons. The sequencing sample was made of PBMCs or a T cell subset sorted from them (not recorded which). These receptors came from an adult woman who had mild COVID-19 (a few samples of this study predate the infection). Cell type and time point are not known.

This clonotype was seen at least ten times. The chain recombines TRBV6-5 with TRBJ1-2, with a weak D call TRBD1 (6 bases). The CDR3 totals 15 residues. Germline values: CDR1 MNHEY, CDR2 SVGAGI. Between the trimmed V and J ends, which lost 2 bases and 11 bases, there was a span of 21 bases. CDR3 in amino acids: CASSYEPTPTGPYTF. The CDR3 DNA sequence: TGTGCCAGCAGTTACGAACCAACCCCGACAGGTCCTTACACCTTC.

This clonotype was seen repeatedly, ten times or more. The genes are TRBV2 and TRBJ2-2; the D is unclear. There are 14 residues in the CDR3. V lost 4 bases, J lost 1 base, and 7 bases lay in between. Per germline, CDR1 SNHLY and CDR2 FYNNEI. This chain's CDR3 is CASSASMNTGELFF. CDR3 nucleotide sequence: TGTGCCAGCAGTGCGTCTATGAACACCGGGGAGCTGTTTTTT.